The clone carrying this T cell receptor (beta chain) came up once. Its antigen is still unknown. These data belong to a study of a mutant IDH1 vaccine in newly diagnosed glioma. Study at large: Patients' prior therapy spanned radiotherapy, temozolomide, or both; most underwent both. The study, taken as a whole, reports: There seemed to be no relation between pseudoprogression and changes in top peripheral T cell clonotypes.

Germline V gives CDR1 SGHRS, CDR2 YFSETQ. CDR3 length: 14 amino acids. Trimming shortened V by 4 bases and J by 0 bases, and 10 bases separated the two germline ends. Clones were sequenced by immunoSEQ multiplex PCR, and TCRdb holds only the in-frame ones, with some missing. The sample consists of some 100,000 clones, roughly 80% of them appearing once. As for time point: baseline, week 1 (first vaccination visit). Treatment defined: pre-vaccination baseline after standard-of-care therapy. This sequence originates from a woman aged 45-65 years with glioma. Here the sequenced sample was PBMCs, taken from a glioma patient treated with radiotherapy, temozolomide or both. This chain links TRBV5-1 with TRBJ1-1, with D maybe TRBD1 (5 bases). CDR3 loop: CASSADSMNTEAFF. DNA of the CDR3: TGCGCCAGCAGCGCCGACAGCATGAACACTGAAGCTTTCTTT.